The clone carrying this TCR beta chain showed up just once. The sample is drawn from a study of shared clonotypes between healthy human individuals. Method: immunoSEQ multiplex PCR; TCRdb's copy keeps in-frame clones and lacks some. Of some 2.1 million clones in the sample, roughly 93% were seen once. The naive CD8 population came from CD45RO-negative cells selected for CCR7, without terminally differentiated effector memory CD45RA+ cells. Each donor was a Caucasian adult residing in Nashville, Tennessee. V lost 4 bases and J lost 4; bases outside the gene matches: 6. CDR1 is MDHEN, CDR2 SYDVKM, per germline. CDR3 length: 15 amino acids.

The sequence was obtained from a man aged 18-30 years in good health. Some clones in this sample may be carry-over from other donors' samples. The specimen sequenced was naive CD8+ T cells from PBMCs. This chain joins TRBV28 and TRBJ1-3; the match to TRBD1 covers 8 bases. The CDR3, as DNA: TGTGCCAGCAGTTGGGCCGGGACAGGAGGAAACACCATATATTTT. Amino acid sequence: CASSWAGTGGNTIYF.